A single sample is the source of the 27 T cell receptor beta chains below, sequenced in a study of blood T cell repertoires in COVID-19. Method: immunoSEQ multiplex PCR; TCRdb's copy keeps in-frame clones and lacks some. This sample has some 250,000 clones, with around four fifths found just once. The sequenced sample consisted of peripheral blood. All receptors come from a man aged 55 to 70 with acute or convalescent COVID-19.

The chain has TRBV7-2 and TRBJ1-4; TRBD1 matches at 9 bases. The CDR3 sequence is 17 residues long. Germline CDR1 and CDR2: SGHTA and FQGNSA. Trimming cost V 4 bases and J 1 base; bases outside gene matches: 7. CDR3 protein: CASSSRQGGGTNEKLFF. In DNA form, the CDR3 reads TGTGCCAGCAGCTCCCGACAGGGGGGGGGAACTAATGAAAAACTGTTTTTT.

V and J are TRBV5-6 and TRBJ2-7; 10 positions match TRBD1. V gave up 4 bases and J gave up 4 bases; unmatched junction bases: 8. The CDR3 covers 15 residues. In germline, CDR1 is SGHDT, CDR2 YYEEEE. The CDR3 DNA reads as TGTGCCAGCAGCCGGTACGGGACAGGGGTTTACGAGCAGTACTTC. This gives the protein CASSRYGTGVYEQYF. The full variable domain, completed using reference TRBV5-6 and TRBJ2-7, is DAGVTQSPTHLIKTRGQQVTLRCSPKSGHDTVSWYQQALGQGPQFIFQYYEEEERQRGNFPDRFSGHQFPNYSSELNVNALLLGDSALYLCASSRYGTGVYEQYFGPGTRLTVT.

The count of this clone is one. The rearrangement joins TRBV29-1 to TRBJ2-3; TRBD2 matches at 7 bases. The CDR3 runs to 12 residues. The germline gives CDR1 SQVTM, CDR2 ANQGSEA. J was trimmed by 3 bases and V by 4 bases; bases with no gene match: 1. The CDR3 reads CSVGEGTDTQYF. The CDR3 bases are TGCAGCGTTGGGGAGGGAACAGATACGCAGTATTTT.

The V call is TRBV25-1, the J call TRBJ2-7, with 10 bases that match TRBD1. Germline trimming cut 8 bases from V and 9 bases from J; bases unmatched to any gene: 10. Germline CDR1 reads MGHDK; CDR2 reads SYGVNS. This CDR3 is 13 amino acids long. This CDR3 is CASSRDRGDGQYF. CDR3 coding DNA: TGTGCCAGCTCCCGGGACAGGGGTGACGGGCAGTACTTC.

The chain combines TRBV28 with TRBJ1-3; 9 nucleotides agree with TRBD1. The CDR3 runs to 15 residues. V shed 3 bases and J 4 bases; nucleotides not matched to a gene: 4. Per germline, CDR1 MDHEN and CDR2 SYDVKM. This chain's CDR3 is CASSFGTGFGNTIYF. Here the CDR3 DNA reads TGTGCCAGCAGTTTCGGGACAGGGTTCGGAAACACCATATATTTT.

The chain carries TRBV6-5 and TRBJ1-5; D not resolved. The CDR3 totals 13 residues. V lost 8 bases to trimming and J lost 7 bases, with 15 bases between them. The germline gives CDR1 MNHEY, CDR2 SVGAGI. CDR3 sequence (DNA): TGTGCCAGCGCAAGTAGCTTCCGGCAGCCCCAGCATTTT. Protein product: CASASSFRQPQHF.

The chain joins TRBV9 to TRBJ1-3; D gene unclear. Per germline, CDR1 SGDLS and CDR2 YYNGEE. Trimming removed 2 bases at V and 0 bases at J, with 12 bases between. The CDR3 has 16 residues. The CDR3 bases are TGTGCCAGCAGCGTTCGTCCCCTGAGCTCTGGAAACACCATATATTTT. It is translated as CASSVRPLSSGNTIYF. The full variable domain, rest sourced from reference TRBV9 and TRBJ1-3, is DSGVTQTPKHLITATGQRVTLRCSPRSGDLSVYWYQQSLDQGLQFLIQYYNGEERAKGNILERFSAQQFPDLHSELNLSSLELGDSALYFCASSVRPLSSGNTIYFGEGSWLTVV.

The rearrangement uses TRBV21-1 and TRBJ1-2; whether TRBD1, the table's D call, matches the DNA was not checked. TRBV21-1 is termed a pseudogene. This CDR3 is 20 amino acids long. In DNA, the CDR3 is TGTGCCAGCAGCAAAGTACTATTCCGGGACAGGCTTCCATATTACTATGGCTACACCTTC. It encodes CASSKVLFRDRLPYYYGYTF.

The gene calls are TRBV29-1 and TRBJ2-6; maybe TRBD1 (5 bases). The CDR3 totals 14 residues. CDR1 is SQVTM, CDR2 ANQGSEA, per germline. The CDR3 protein is CSIGRGTGANVLTF. The CDR3 DNA reads TGCAGTATAGGAAGGGGTACTGGGGCCAACGTCCTGACTTTC.

CDR3 in DNA: TGTGCCAGCAGATGGGGGGAGGCAGATACGCAGTATTTT. It is translated as CASRWGEADTQYF. The chain combines TRBV5-6 with TRBJ2-3; maybe TRBD2 (6 bases). The CDR3 runs 13 residues. The V gene's germline CDR1 is SGHDT and CDR2 YYEEEE. The V gene lost 5 bases and the J gene lost 4 bases, with 11 bases spanning the gap.

The J gene is TRBJ1-3, the V gene TRBV9, with 7 bases matching TRBD1. CDR3 length: 14 amino acids. Losses at the gene ends were 0 bases for V and 3 bases for J; bases not matched to a gene: 0. Germline lookup yields CDR1 SGDLS and CDR2 YYNGEE. In DNA, the CDR3 is TGTGCCAGCAGCGTAGGGGACAGTGGAAACACCATATATTTT. Amino acid sequence: CASSVGDSGNTIYF.

This sequence joins TRBV10-3 and TRBJ1-3; D may be TRBD1 (5 bases). CDR1 and CDR2 (germline): ENHRY, SYGVKD. The CDR3 length is 14 residues. Trimming took off 7 bases at V and 0 bases at J, with 10 bases between the two ends. Written as DNA, the CDR3 is TGTGCCATCAAATCGACAGACTCTGGAAACACCATATATTTT. Amino acids: CAIKSTDSGNTIYF.

There are many counts of this clone. The gene calls are TRBV10-3 and TRBJ1-2, with D unresolved. Germline-derived CDR1 and CDR2 are ENHRY and SYGVKD. Trimming took 8 bases from V and 7 from J, leaving 17 bases between them. This CDR3 spans 13 amino acids. The CDR3 DNA reads as TGTGCCATCGGGGTGCCGGGGATCCGTGGCTACACCTTC. Its protein is CAIGVPGIRGYTF.

This sequence joins TRBV18 and TRBJ2-7, with 8 bases identical to TRBD1. The J segment lost 5 bases and the V segment lost 3 bases, leaving 9 bases of the junction unmatched. From germline, CDR1 is KGHSH and CDR2 LQKENI. CDR3 length equals 15 residues. The CDR3 coding sequence is TGTGCCAGCTCACCCCCGTGGACAGGGAAAGACGAGCAGTACTTC. This translates into CASSPPWTGKDEQYF.

The genes are TRBV6-1 and TRBJ1-1; possibly TRBD1 for D (5 bases). V was shortened by 1 base and J by 5 bases, with 11 bases between the two germline ends. The CDR3 is 14 residues long. Per germline, CDR1 MNHNS and CDR2 SASEGT. The CDR3 loop is CASSEGAGWTEAFF. CDR3 DNA: TGTGCCAGCAGTGAAGGGGCAGGGTGGACTGAAGCTTTCTTT.

This chain uses TRBV6-6 with TRBJ2-3; TRBD1 is a possible D gene (5 bases). Germline V gene sequence: CDR1 MNHNY, CDR2 SVGAGI (reference sequence). The CDR3 runs 13 residues. The V gene lost 7 bases and the J gene lost 0 bases, with 8 bases spanning the gap. DNA of the CDR3: TGTGCCAGCAAGTCAGGGAGCACAGATACGCAGTATTTT. Its protein is CASKSGSTDTQYF.

To note about this clone: Other DNA sequences in this specimen translate into the identical CDR3. The chain uses TRBV18 and TRBJ1-1, with TRBD1 as a possible D gene (5 bases). The length of the CDR3 is 13 residues. Germline CDR1 KGHSH, CDR2 LQKENI. With 3 bases removed from V and 3 bases from J, the gap between germline ends came to 8 bases. The CDR3 spells CASSPSRDTEAFF. The CDR3 DNA sequence: TGTGCCAGCTCACCCTCCAGGGACACTGAAGCTTTCTTT.

The chain couples TRBV7-9 to TRBJ1-5, with TRBD1 matching 9 bases. The CDR3 has 15 residues. Germline V gene lookup returns CDR1 SEHNR and CDR2 FQNEAQ (reference sequence). V gave up 3 bases and J gave up 1 base; unmatched junction bases: 1. CDR3 amino acids: CASSFGTGSNQPQHF. In DNA, the CDR3 is TGTGCCAGCAGCTTCGGGACAGGGAGCAATCAGCCCCAGCATTTT.

The chain combines TRBV27 with TRBJ1-4; 8 nucleotides align to TRBD1. V was pared by 4 bases and J by 4 bases, with 5 bases of the junction left unmatched. The germline V gene has CDR1 MNHEY and CDR2 SMNVEV (reference sequence). The CDR3 has 15 residues. This chain's CDR3 is CASSSQGAGNEKLFF. In DNA form, the CDR3 reads TGTGCCAGCAGTTCCCAGGGGGCTGGTAATGAAAAACTGTTTTTT.

This clone was found a few times. The chain joins TRBV7-3 to TRBJ2-7; perhaps TRBD1 as D (5 bases). The CDR3 loop spans 13 amino acids. Germline CDR1 is SGHTA and CDR2 is FQGTGA. Trimming cost V 5 bases and J 5 bases, with 13 bases left between them. This CDR3 is CASSIVQGDEQYF. The CDR3 nucleotides read TGTGCCAGCAGCATAGTCCAGGGCGACGAGCAGTACTTC.

CDR3 coding DNA: TGTGCCAGCAGCGTAGACAGTGGGTCTGGAAACACCATATATTTT. Its protein product is CASSVDSGSGNTIYF. The rearrangement joins TRBV9 to TRBJ1-3, with unresolved D. This CDR3 has 15 residues. Germline V gene lookup returns CDR1 SGDLS and CDR2 YYNGEE. The V end lost 0 bases, the J end lost 1 base, and 8 bases lay between the germline ends.

This clone appeared a few times. J is TRBJ2-1 and V is TRBV6-5; the D gene is possibly TRBD2 (6 bases). CDR3 size: 15 residues. Between the trimmed V and J ends, which lost 8 bases and 3 bases, there was a span of 17 bases. CDR1 and CDR2 (germline): MNHEY, SVGAGI. This chain's CDR3 is CASWLGSGLYNEQFF. DNA for the CDR3: TGTGCCAGCTGGCTAGGTAGCGGACTCTACAATGAGCAGTTCTTC.

The gene calls are TRBV25-1 and TRBJ1-5; no clear D. The CDR3 is made up of 15 amino acids. From germline, CDR1 is MGHDK and CDR2 SYGVNS. V shed 8 bases and J shed 2 bases, with 16 bases lying between them. CDR3 DNA sequence: TGTGCCAGCTCTAAGGGAGGGCCGGGCAATCAGCCCCAGCATTTT. Encoded protein: CASSKGGPGNQPQHF.

A few counts support this clone. V and J are TRBV15 and TRBJ1-2; D not resolved. Germline V gene data show CDR1 as LNHNV and CDR2 as YYDKDF (reference sequence). Trimming shortened V by 0 bases and J by 5 bases, and 13 bases separated the two germline ends. This CDR3 has 15 amino acids. CDR3 sequence reads: CATSRDSRNWYGYTF. As DNA, the CDR3 is TGTGCCACCAGCAGAGATTCCAGGAATTGGTATGGCTACACCTTC.

V is TRBV27 and J is TRBJ2-6; D remains ambiguous. From germline, CDR1 is MNHEY and CDR2 SMNVEV (reference sequence). This CDR3 is 15 amino acids long. Trimming took 3 bases from V and 0 from J, leaving 6 bases between them. The CDR3 DNA reads as TGTGCCAGCAGTTTCAGGTACTCTGGGGCCAACGTCCTGACTTTC. Its translation is CASSFRYSGANVLTF.

The V and J genes are TRBV29-1 and TRBJ1-2; no clear D gene. The germline gives CDR1 SQVTM, CDR2 ANQGSEA. The V end was cut by 5 bases, the J end by 3 bases, with 13 bases between. The CDR3 is 13 residues long. CDR3 sequence (DNA): TGCAGCGTTCGTACCGGGGAGGACTATGGCTACACCTTC. Its translation is CSVRTGEDYGYTF.

The chain combines TRBV6-2 or TRBV6-3 with TRBJ2-1; 10 bases are shared with TRBD2. The CDR3 is 15 amino acids. With V trimmed by 6 bases and J by 7 bases, 9 bases remained unmatched. From germline, CDR1 is MNHEY and CDR2 SVGEGT. CDR3 sequence: CASSPTSGVINEQFF. The CDR3, as DNA: TGTGCCAGCAGCCCTACTAGCGGGGTAATTAATGAGCAGTTCTTC.